A selection of T cell receptor beta chains follows, all from one sample in a study of T cell responses to AZD1222 COVID-19 vaccine. Sequencing was performed with immunoSEQ multiplex PCR; in TCRdb, only in-frame clones are kept and a portion is missing. The repertoire holds roughly 110,000 clones, 92% seen once, with 7.5% to 9.5% in the top ten. This specimen consisted of peripheral blood, obtained 28 days after the second AZD1222 dose. These receptors were taken from an adult who received the AZD1222 COVID-19 vaccine. CDR3s include the opening cysteine and the closing phenylalanine or tryptophan. Each record gives: D gene, clone size, V gene, J gene, CDR3 DNA, CDR3 protein. A D gene is named only where the DNA matches it firmly. A row's size may be missing; if present it is once, few, many or a size class.

TRBD1	.	TRBV19	TRBJ1-5	TGTGCCAGTAGTACTCCCCCGGGACAGGGAAAGCCCCAGCATTTT	CASSTPPGQGKPQHF
.	.	TRBV19	TRBJ2-7	TGTGCCAGTAGTACCCGGGGTAACTACGAGCAGTACTTC	CASSTRGNYEQYF
TRBD2	.	TRBV7-2	TRBJ2-3	TGTGCCAGCAGCTTAGCCGGGAGGCGAGATACGCAGTATTTT	CASSLAGRRDTQYF
.	.	TRBV2	TRBJ2-7	TGTGCCAGCAGTGGACAGAAGCGCTCCTACGAGCAGTACTTC	CASSGQKRSYEQYF
.	.	TRBV12-3/TRBV12-4	TRBJ1-2	TGTGCCAGCACGGGACGGAATGGCTACACCTTC	CASTGRNGYTF
.	once	TRBV6-4	TRBJ1-1	TGTGCCAGCAGTAGACAGGTGAACACTGAAGCTTTCTTT	CASSRQVNTEAFF
TRBD1	.	TRBV5-1	TRBJ2-5	TGCGCCAGCAGCCCCGACCCGGGGACAGCCCAAGAGACCCAGTACTTC	CASSPDPGTAQETQYF
.	.	TRBV30	TRBJ2-2	TGTGCCTGGAGTGTAAGGCAGTTCACGGACACCGGGGAGCTGTTTTTT	CAWSVRQFTDTGELFF
TRBD1	.	TRBV5-4	TRBJ2-7	TGTGCCAGCAGCTTGGGATGGGACAGGGCAACCTACGAGCAGTACTTC	CASSLGWDRATYEQYF
.	.	TRBV18	TRBJ1-5	TGTGCCAGCTCACCAGGGTTCTCCTTCAGCAATCAGCCCCAGCATTTT	CASSPGFSFSNQPQHF
TRBD1	.	TRBV28	TRBJ2-7	TGTGCCAGCAGCTCCACAGGGGGGCCTATGTATGAGCAGTACTTC	CASSSTGGPMYEQYF
.	once	TRBV5-1	TRBJ1-4	TGCGCCAGCAGCTTGGGTCGATCGTCTAATGAAAAACTGTTTTTT	CASSLGRSSNEKLFF
.	.	TRBV6-2/TRBV6-3	TRBJ1-5	TGTGCCAGCAGTTACCCTGGCCGCCGGCCCCAGCATTTT	CASSYPGRRPQHF
.	.	TRBV19	TRBJ2-5	TGTGCCAGTAGTGAACAGGGAGAAGAGACCCAGTACTTC	CASSEQGEETQYF
TRBD1	.	TRBV6-5	TRBJ2-1	TGTGCCAGCAGTACCGGGACAGGGTTTTCCAATGAGCAGTTCTTC	CASSTGTGFSNEQFF
.	.	TRBV11-2	TRBJ2-7	TGTGCCAGCAGCTTGGGGGCACTCTACGAGCAGTACTTC	CASSLGALYEQYF
.	.	TRBV19	TRBJ1-1	TGTGCCAGTAGTATGCCCCCTCGGTTAGGCAGGGAGACTGAAGCTTTCTTT	CASSMPPRLGRETEAFF
TRBD2	.	TRBV2	TRBJ2-5	TGTGCCAGCAGTGAAGGGTTCGGGAGGGAGACCCAGTACTTC	CASSEGFGRETQYF
.	.	TRBV13	TRBJ2-7	TGTGCCAGCAGTTATCAGGGACTTTCCGACGAGCAGTACTTC	CASSYQGLSDEQYF
.	.	TRBV4-1	TRBJ1-5	TGCGCCAGCAGCCAACACCGGGGGCAGAGCAGCAATCAGCCCCAGCATTTT	CASSQHRGQSSNQPQHF
.	.	TRBV9	TRBJ1-5	TGTGCCAGCAGCGTAGAGGCGGGCAATCAGCCCCAGCATTTT	CASSVEAGNQPQHF
.	.	TRBV10-3	TRBJ1-1	TGTGCCATCAGTGAGTCGAATGGGAACACTGAAGCTTTCTTT	CAISESNGNTEAFF
.	.	TRBV7-3	TRBJ2-2	TGTGCCAGCAGCCCAATGAACACCGGGGAGCTGTTTTTT	CASSPMNTGELFF
.	few	TRBV10-1	TRBJ2-1	TGCGCCACCCCCCTCGGGAATGAGCAGTTCTTC	CATPLGNEQFF
TRBD1	.	TRBV7-9	TRBJ2-7	TGTGCCAGCAGCTTAGATCAGGGGGCGTTCTACGAGCAGTACTTC	CASSLDQGAFYEQYF
.	.	TRBV27	TRBJ2-1	TGTGCCAGCAGAAGGGCCCCTCGACGGGGGCTAGTGGGGGGGAATGAGCAGTTCTTC	CASRRAPRRGLVGGNEQFF
.	.	TRBV2	TRBJ2-2	TGTGCCAGCAAATGGGAGATCGGGGAGCTGTTTTTT	CASKWEIGELFF
TRBD1	.	TRBV7-2	TRBJ1-4	TGTGCCAGCAGCTTACGGAGGGGGCATGAAAAACTGTTTTTT	CASSLRRGHEKLFF
TRBD1	.	TRBV6-4	TRBJ1-3	TGTGCCAGCAAGGGGGCAGGGACAGGGAATGTTCTGGGTGGAAACACCATATATTTT	CASKGAGTGNVLGGNTIYF
.	.	TRBV19	TRBJ2-7	TGTGCCAGTAGTCCGGGACAATCGTACGAGCAGTACTTC	CASSPGQSYEQYF
.	once	TRBV11-3	TRBJ2-5	TGTGCCAGCAGCTTAGGGTCGGGCAGGGGAGGCGGTGAGACCCAGTACTTC	CASSLGSGRGGGETQYF
.	.	TRBV18	TRBJ2-5	TGTGCCAGCTCACCCTTCGGGGAACAAGAGACCCAGTACTTC	CASSPFGEQETQYF
.	.	TRBV9	TRBJ2-3	TGTGCCAGCAGCGTAGCGGCCGGGGGCACAGATACGCAGTATTTT	CASSVAAGGTDTQYF
.	.	TRBV7-8	TRBJ2-6	TGTGCCAGCAGCTTAGGGGGCAGGGGGAGGACCGGGGCCAACGTCCTGACTTTC	CASSLGGRGRTGANVLTF
.	once	TRBV18	TRBJ1-1	TGTGCCAGCTCATCGGACTGGAACACTGAAGCTTTCTTT	CASSSDWNTEAFF
.	.	TRBV7-9	TRBJ1-6	TGTGCCAGCAGCTTGAACTCACGGGATTCACCCCTCCACTTT	CASSLNSRDSPLHF
.	.	TRBV11-2	TRBJ1-5	TGTGCCAGCAGCTTCAAGGCAAATCAGCCCCAGCATTTT	CASSFKANQPQHF
TRBD2	.	TRBV4-1	TRBJ2-3	TGCGCCAGCAGCCAGGCCAGCGGGGGGTTACGTAGCACAGATACGCAGTATTTT	CASSQASGGLRSTDTQYF
.	.	TRBV9	TRBJ1-5	TGTGCCAGCAGCGTAGCAGGGAATCAGCCCCAGCATTTT	CASSVAGNQPQHF
TRBD1	.	TRBV6-5	TRBJ1-2	TGTGCCAGCAGTTACTCGGGCCGGGACAGCTATGGCTACACCTTC	CASSYSGRDSYGYTF
TRBD2	.	TRBV5-6	TRBJ2-1	TGTGCCAGCAGCCTCGGACTAGCGGGGGCGATCTACAATGAGCAGTTCTTC	CASSLGLAGAIYNEQFF
TRBD2	.	TRBV7-8	TRBJ2-1	TGTGCCAGCAGCTTTGGCAGACTAGCGGGAGGCCCGTCCTACAATGAGCAGTTCTTC	CASSFGRLAGGPSYNEQFF
.	.	TRBV6-5	TRBJ2-2	TGTGCCAGCAGTTACAATGGCGGGGTTTCGACCGGGGAGCTGTTTTTT	CASSYNGGVSTGELFF
TRBD1	.	TRBV6-5	TRBJ1-1	TGTGCCAGCATCCAGGGGGCGCAGGTGAACACTGAAGCTTTCTTT	CASIQGAQVNTEAFF
TRBD2	.	TRBV3-1/TRBV3-2	TRBJ2-3	TGTGCCAGCAGCCAAGTAGGACTAGCCACAGATACGCAGTATTTT	CASSQVGLATDTQYF
.	.	TRBV19	TRBJ1-2	TGTGCCAGTAGTATTACCGCGGAAACCTATGGCTACACCTTC	CASSITAETYGYTF
TRBD2	.	TRBV24-1	TRBJ2-1	TGTGCCACCAGTGATCGTAGCGGGGAGAACAATGAGCAGTTCTTC	CATSDRSGENNEQFF
.	once	TRBV9	TRBJ1-2	TGTGCCAGCAGCGTAGTGATCGGGGAGATTTCCTATGGCTACACCTTC	CASSVVIGEISYGYTF
.	.	TRBV27	TRBJ2-7	TGTGCCAGCAGGAACCTTGGGGGGGCGCAGCAGGGTTACGAGCAGTACTTC	CASRNLGGAQQGYEQYF
TRBD1	.	TRBV6-5	TRBJ1-2	TGTGCCAGCAGTCCGAGCCGGGACAGCTATTATGGCTACACCTTC	CASSPSRDSYYGYTF
.	.	TRBV14	TRBJ2-7	TGTGCCAGCAGCCAAGAGGCCAAAATGGGCTACGAGCAGTACTTC	CASSQEAKMGYEQYF
.	.	TRBV13	TRBJ1-2	TGTGCCAGCAGCTTAGCCGAGGGAACTAACTATGGCTACACCTTC	CASSLAEGTNYGYTF
TRBD1	.	TRBV19	TRBJ1-1	TGTGTCGTGAAAACAGGGGGTACTGAAGCTTTCTTT	CVVKTGGTEAFF